The clone carrying this TCR beta chain was seen more than once but under ten times. The antigen remains unidentified. This specimen belongs to a study of CD8 T cell repertoires and HIV-1 epitope variants. As for the study in general: Twenty-five autologous and known Gag and Nef epitope variant peptides each stimulated T cells separately. Control wells had CMV/EBV/flu peptides, negative Ebola AY9, or no peptide. Epitopes were three Gag families plus Nef HW9 and YT9. General study points: Under ten antigen-specific TCR beta clonotypes were found; roughly six seemed cross-reactive to variants.

This table comes from immunoSEQ multiplex PCR, and its TCRdb copy is limited to in-frame clones, with some not included. The repertoire holds under 6,500 clones, with about 60% as singletons. Specimen: cultured CD8+ T cells derived from PBMCs. The sequence derives from a male donor with HIV.

The CDR3, as DNA: TGCAGCGTCAAACAGGGGATCTCCTACGAGCAGTACTTC. Its protein is CSVKQGISYEQYF. This chain links TRBV29-1 with TRBJ2-7; 7 nucleotides line up with TRBD1. The length of the CDR3 is 13 residues. J was trimmed by 0 bases and V by 6 bases; bases with no gene match: 5. The germline CDR1 and CDR2 sequences are SQVTM and ANQGSEA.